This T cell receptor beta chain was profiled in a study of beta chain features in type 1 diabetes. Study-wide points: All four CD4+ subsets of Type 1 diabetes patients contained TCRB CDR3s that were moderately but significantly shorter.

The investigators reverse transcribed all of the isolated RNA, so they sequenced expressed TCRB transcripts. Sequencing used immunoSEQ multiplex PCR; TCRdb keeps in-frame clones, though not all of them. The data show some 350,000 clones, over 8.5% seen once. The collection from each donor was one heparinised blood draw averaging about 116 mL. A CD45RO/CCR7/CD25/CD127/CD95/CD27 panel sorted naive, central memory, regulatory and stem cell-like memory CD4+ cells. Populations obtained by sorting all exceeded 98% purity. V was pared by 2 bases and J by 0 bases, with 12 bases between. Germline V gene lookup returns CDR1 MNHNS and CDR2 SASEGT. This CDR3 is 16 amino acids long. There are a few counts of this clone. Its antigen remains unknown.

The sequenced sample consisted of central memory CD4+ T cells from blood. This chain uses TRBV6-1 with TRBJ2-3; TRBD2 is a possible D gene (6 bases). This sequence was found in a man younger than 40 with type 1 diabetes. CDR3 sequence (DNA): TGTGCCAGCAGTGAATGGACGGGAGTGAGCACAGATACGCAGTATTTT. It yields the protein CASSEWTGVSTDTQYF.